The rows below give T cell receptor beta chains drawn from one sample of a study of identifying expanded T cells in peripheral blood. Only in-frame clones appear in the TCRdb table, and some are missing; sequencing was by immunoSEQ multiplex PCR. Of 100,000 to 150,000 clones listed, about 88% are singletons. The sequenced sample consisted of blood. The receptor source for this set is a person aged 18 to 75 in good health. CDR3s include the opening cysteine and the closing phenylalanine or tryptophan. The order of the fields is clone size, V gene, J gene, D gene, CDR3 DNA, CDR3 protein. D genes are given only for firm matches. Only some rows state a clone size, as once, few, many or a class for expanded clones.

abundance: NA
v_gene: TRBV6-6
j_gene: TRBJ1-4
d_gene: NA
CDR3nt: TGTGCCAGCAGTGATCGACAGCTTACTAATGAAAAACTGTTTTTT
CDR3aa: CASSDRQLTNEKLFF

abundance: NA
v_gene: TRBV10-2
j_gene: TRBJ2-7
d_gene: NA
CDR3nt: TGCGCCAGCAGTGTACAGGCTGCCTACGAGCAGTACTTC
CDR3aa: CASSVQAAYEQYF

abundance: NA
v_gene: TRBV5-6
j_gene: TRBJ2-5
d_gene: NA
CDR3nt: TGTGCCAGCAGCTTGGGAGGTGGCAGAGCGGGTGCGCAGACCCAGTACTTC
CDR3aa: CASSLGGGRAGAQTQYF

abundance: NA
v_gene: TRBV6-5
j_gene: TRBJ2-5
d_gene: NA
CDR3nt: TGTGCCACCCTGCCGGGGACGGTCGGGGAGACCCAGTACTTC
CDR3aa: CATLPGTVGETQYF

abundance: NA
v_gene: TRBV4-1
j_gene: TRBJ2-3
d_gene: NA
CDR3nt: TGCGCCAGCAGCCAAGAGACGGATACGCAGTATTTT
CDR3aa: CASSQETDTQYF

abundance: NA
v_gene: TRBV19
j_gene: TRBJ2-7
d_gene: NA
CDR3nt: TGTGCCAGTAGTATAGTGGGGCAGGCCGGATACTACGAGCAGTACTTC
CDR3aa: CASSIVGQAGYYEQYF

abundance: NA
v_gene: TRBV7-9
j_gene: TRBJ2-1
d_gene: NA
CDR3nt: TGTGCCAGCAGCGTCCGGGGGACCCAGTCACGACAGTTCTTC
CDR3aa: CASSVRGTQSRQFF

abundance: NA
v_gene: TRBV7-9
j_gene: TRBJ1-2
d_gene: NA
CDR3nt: TGTGCCAGCAGCCGATCTTACAGGGCCACAATTGGCTACACCTTC
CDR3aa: CASSRSYRATIGYTF

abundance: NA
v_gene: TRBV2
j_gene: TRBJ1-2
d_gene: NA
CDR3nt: TGTGCCAGCACCCAGGGATCGCTAACTAGTGGCTACACCTTC
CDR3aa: CASTQGSLTSGYTF

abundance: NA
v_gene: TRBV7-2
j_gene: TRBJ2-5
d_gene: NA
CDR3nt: TGTGCCAGCAGCTTATTATATACTGGAGAGACCCAGTACTTC
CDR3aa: CASSLLYTGETQYF

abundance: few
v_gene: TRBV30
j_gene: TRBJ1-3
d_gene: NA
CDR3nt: TGTGCCTGGAGTGAGCAGGGGTCTGGAAACACCATATATTTT
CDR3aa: CAWSEQGSGNTIYF

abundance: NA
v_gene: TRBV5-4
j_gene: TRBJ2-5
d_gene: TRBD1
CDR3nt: TGTGCCAGCAGCTTGGTTGGACAGGGAAGAGAGACCCAGTACTTC
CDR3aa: CASSLVGQGRETQYF

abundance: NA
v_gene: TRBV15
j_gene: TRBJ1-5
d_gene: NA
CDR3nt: TGTGCCACCAGCTACGTTGTAGGGTATCAGCCCCAGCATTTT
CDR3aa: CATSYVVGYQPQHF

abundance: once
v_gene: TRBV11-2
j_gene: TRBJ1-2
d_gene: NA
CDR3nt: TGTGCCCAGAAGGCCCCAGCGGGGGGAGCTAACTATGGCTACACCTTC
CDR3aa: CAQKAPAGGANYGYTF

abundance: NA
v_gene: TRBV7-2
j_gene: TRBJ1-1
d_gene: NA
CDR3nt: TGTGCCAGCAGCCTTAACAGTCAAGGTTGGGCTTTCTTT
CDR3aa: CASSLNSQGWAFF

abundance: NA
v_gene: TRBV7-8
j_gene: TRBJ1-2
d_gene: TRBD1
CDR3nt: TGTGCCAGCAGCGCTCTCCGGACAGGGGTGACATATGGCTACACCTTC
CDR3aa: CASSALRTGVTYGYTF

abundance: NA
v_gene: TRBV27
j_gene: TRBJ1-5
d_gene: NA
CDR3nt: TGTGCCAGCAGACCCGGGGGGGGGTACAATCAGCCCCAGCATTTT
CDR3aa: CASRPGGGYNQPQHF

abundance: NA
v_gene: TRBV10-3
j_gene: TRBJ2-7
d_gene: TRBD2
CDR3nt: TGTGCCACGGGGGGTAGCGTCTACGAGCAGTACTTC
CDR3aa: CATGGSVYEQYF

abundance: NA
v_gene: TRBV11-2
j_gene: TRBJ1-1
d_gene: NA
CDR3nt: TGTGCCAGCAGCTTGAAGACTGGCGGGGGGAACACTGAAGCTTTCTTT
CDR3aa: CASSLKTGGGNTEAFF

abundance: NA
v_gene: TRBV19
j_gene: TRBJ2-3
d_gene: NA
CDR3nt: TGTGCCAGTAGTGGGTTCCTCCATAAGGATACGCAGTATTTT
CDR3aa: CASSGFLHKDTQYF

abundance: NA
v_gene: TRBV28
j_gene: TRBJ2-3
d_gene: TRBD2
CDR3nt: TGTGCCAGTGGGCAGGGGACTAGCGGCACAGATACGCAGTATTTT
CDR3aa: CASGQGTSGTDTQYF

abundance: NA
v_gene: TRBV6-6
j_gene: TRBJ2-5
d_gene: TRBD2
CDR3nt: TGTGCCAGCACTAACCCGCGGGGGGGCCAAGAGACCCAGTACTTC
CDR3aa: CASTNPRGGQETQYF

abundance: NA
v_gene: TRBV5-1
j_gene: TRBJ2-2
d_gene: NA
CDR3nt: TGCGCCAGCTTTCCGGGACAGAACACCGGGGAGCTGTTTTTT
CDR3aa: CASFPGQNTGELFF